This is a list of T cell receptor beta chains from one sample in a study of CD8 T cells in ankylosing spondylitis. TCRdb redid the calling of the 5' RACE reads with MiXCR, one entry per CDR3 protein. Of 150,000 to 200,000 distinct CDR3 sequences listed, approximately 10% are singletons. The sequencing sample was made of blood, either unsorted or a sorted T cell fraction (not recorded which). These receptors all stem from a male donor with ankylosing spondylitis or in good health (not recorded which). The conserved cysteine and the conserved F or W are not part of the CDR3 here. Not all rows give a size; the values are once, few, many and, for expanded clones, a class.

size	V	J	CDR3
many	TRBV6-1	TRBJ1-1	ASSRNRDREAF
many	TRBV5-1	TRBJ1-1	ASSYGTGRRANTEAF
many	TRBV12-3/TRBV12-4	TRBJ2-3	ASSSPPDLQRGGSTDTQY
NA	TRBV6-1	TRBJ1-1	ASSLTQGRPSGAF
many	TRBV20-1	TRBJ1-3	SARVSFGQTGNTIY
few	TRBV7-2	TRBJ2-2	ASSHGRLNTGELF
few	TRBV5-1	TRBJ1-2	ASRVPGTAENYGYT
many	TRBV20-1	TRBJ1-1	SARAQGALGNTEAF
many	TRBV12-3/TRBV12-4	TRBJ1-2	ASSLRRGGYT
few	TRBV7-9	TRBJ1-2	ASSLRQGEALDYGYT
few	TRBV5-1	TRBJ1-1	ASSLVGGGNTEAF
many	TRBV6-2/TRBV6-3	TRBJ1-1	ASSQNRGRTEAF
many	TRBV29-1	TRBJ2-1	SVQARGPYNEQF
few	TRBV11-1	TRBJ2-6	ASSLSPSGSLKSGANVLT
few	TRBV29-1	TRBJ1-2	SVRPDSNYGYT
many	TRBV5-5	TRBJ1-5	ASSLMQGSSNQPQH
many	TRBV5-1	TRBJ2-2	ASSFGSENTGELF
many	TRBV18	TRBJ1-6	ASSPIRQGDFNSPLH
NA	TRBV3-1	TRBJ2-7	AGSRDRYSYEQY
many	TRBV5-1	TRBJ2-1	ASSPRTSGSSYNEQF
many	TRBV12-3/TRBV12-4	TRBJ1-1	ASSRRNTEAF
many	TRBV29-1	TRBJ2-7	SAIVGQGGEQY
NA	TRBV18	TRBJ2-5	ASSPGQGATETQY
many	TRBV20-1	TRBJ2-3	SASRGQGTDTQY
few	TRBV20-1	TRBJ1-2	SARTGVAYGYT
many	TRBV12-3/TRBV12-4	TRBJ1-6	ASKGQNNSPLH
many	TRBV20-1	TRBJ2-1	SADRGHEQF
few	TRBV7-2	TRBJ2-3	ASSFGGAIADTQY
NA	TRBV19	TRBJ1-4	ASRIHGYNEKLF
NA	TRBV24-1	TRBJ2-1	ATSDSHSRDNEQF
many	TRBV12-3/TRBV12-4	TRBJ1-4	ASKENEKLF
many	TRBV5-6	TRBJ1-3	ASSLLQGAGNTIY
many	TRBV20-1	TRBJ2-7	SARDYSLGVYEQY
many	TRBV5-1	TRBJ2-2	ASSVLAGVGTGELF
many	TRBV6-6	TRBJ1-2	ASSVGDSGYT
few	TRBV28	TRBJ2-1	ASSPPGLANEREQF
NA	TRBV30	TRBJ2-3	AWRWVPTDTQY
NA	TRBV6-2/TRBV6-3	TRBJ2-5	ASNNLAGTQY
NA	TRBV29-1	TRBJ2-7	SVEARGAADEQY
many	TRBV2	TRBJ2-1	ASSGSGEQF
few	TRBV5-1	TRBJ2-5	ASSLEGASTGETQY
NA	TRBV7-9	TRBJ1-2	ASSLRRPAQTSYGYT